This T cell receptor (beta chain) originates from a study of shared clonotypes between healthy human individuals. This clone was seen just once. No antigen is known for it. The length of the CDR3 is 16 residues. With 0 bases clipped from V and 9 bases from J, the junction kept 8 bases outside the gene matches. CDR1 SGHDT and CDR2 YYEEEE come from the germline V gene. A CD45RA+ naive subset and a CD45RA-negative memory subset were split from CD4+ cells. Each PCR replicate from the sorted subsets contained 150 to 200 ng DNA, which is about 30,000 T cell genomes. Assay: immunoSEQ multiplex PCR; the TCRdb copy retains only in-frame clones and omits some. The data contain roughly 1.4 million clones, 98% of them singletons. Study-level findings and limits: In the sorted subsets, rarefaction showed sequencing was incomplete despite large depth.

The V gene is TRBV5-6, the J gene TRBJ2-2, with TRBD2 identical over 10 bases. This sequence was found in a man aged 25 to 45 in good health. Sequenced: naive CD4+ T cells sorted from blood. Documented subset: CD45RA+ positively selected. CDR3 nucleotide sequence: TGTGCCAGCAGCTTGGTAAAGGGACTAGCGTACCGGGAGCTGTTTTTT. Translated: CASSLVKGLAYRELFF.